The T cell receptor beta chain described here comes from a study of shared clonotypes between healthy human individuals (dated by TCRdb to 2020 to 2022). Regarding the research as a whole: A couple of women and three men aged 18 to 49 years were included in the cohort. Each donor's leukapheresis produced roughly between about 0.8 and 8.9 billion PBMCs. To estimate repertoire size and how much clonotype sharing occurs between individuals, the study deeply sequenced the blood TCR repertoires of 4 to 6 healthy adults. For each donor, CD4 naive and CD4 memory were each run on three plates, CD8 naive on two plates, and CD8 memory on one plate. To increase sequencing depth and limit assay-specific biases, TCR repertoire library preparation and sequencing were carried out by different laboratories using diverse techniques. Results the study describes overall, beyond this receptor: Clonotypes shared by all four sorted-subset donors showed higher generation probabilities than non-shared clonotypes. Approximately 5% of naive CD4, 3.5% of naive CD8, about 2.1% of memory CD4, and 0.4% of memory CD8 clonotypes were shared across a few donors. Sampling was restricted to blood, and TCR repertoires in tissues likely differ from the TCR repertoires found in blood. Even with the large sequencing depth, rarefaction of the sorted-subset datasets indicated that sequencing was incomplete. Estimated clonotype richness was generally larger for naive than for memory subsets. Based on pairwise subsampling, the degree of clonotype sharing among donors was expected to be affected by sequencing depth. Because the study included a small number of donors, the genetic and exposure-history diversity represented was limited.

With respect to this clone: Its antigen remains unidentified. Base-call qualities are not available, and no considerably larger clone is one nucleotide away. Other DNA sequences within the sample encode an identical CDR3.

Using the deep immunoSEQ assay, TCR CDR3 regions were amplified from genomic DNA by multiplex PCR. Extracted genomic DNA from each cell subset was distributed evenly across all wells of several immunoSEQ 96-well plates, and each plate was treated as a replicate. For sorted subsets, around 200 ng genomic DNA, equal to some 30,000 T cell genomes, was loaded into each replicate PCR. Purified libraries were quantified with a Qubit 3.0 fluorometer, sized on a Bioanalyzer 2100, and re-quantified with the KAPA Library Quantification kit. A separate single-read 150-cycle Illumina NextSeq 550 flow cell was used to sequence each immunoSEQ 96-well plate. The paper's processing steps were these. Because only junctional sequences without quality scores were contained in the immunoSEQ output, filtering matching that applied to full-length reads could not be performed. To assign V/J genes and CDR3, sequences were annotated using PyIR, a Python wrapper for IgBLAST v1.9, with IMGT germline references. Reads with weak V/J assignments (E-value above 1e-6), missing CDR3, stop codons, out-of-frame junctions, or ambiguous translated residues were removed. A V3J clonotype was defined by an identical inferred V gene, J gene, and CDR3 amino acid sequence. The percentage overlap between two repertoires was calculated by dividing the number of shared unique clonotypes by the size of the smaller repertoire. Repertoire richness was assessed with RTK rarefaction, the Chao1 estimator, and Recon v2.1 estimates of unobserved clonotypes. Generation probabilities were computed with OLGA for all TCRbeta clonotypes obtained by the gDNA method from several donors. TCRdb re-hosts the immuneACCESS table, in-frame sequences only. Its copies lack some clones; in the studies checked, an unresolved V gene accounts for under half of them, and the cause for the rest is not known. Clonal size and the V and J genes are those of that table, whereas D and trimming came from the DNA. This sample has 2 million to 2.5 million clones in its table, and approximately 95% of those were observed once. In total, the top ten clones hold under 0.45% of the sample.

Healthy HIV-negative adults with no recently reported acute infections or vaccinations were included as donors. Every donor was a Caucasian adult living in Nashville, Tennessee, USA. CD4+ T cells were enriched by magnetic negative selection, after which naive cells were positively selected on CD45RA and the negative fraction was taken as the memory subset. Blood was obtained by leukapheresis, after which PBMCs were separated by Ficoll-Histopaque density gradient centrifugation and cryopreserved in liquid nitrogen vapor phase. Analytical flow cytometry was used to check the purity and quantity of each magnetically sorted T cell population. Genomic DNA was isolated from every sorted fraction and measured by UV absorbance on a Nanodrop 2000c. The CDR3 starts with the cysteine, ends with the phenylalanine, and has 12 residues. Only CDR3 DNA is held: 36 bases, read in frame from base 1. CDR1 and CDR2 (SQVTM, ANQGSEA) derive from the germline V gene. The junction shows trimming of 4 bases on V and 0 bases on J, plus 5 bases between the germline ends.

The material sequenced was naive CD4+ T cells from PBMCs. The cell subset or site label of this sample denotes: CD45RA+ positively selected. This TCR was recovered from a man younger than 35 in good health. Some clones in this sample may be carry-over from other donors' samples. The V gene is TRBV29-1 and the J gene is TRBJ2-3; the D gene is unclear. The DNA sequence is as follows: TGCAGCGTTGTAGCTAGCACAGATACGCAGTATTTT. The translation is CSVVASTDTQYF.